This T cell receptor (beta chain) is drawn from a study of T-cell memory formation after mild COVID-19 (dated by TCRdb to the early 2020s). General notes on the study: TCR sequence clusters from the two donors were found to be largely donor specific. Longitudinal TCRalpha and TCRbeta repertoire sequencing tracked T-cell clones expanding and contracting after mild COVID-19 in a couple of donors. The cohort was made up of two young adult volunteers, one female and one male, who were previously healthy.

Points the paper makes about the study in general: The second-wave clones that peaked on day 37 were not confirmed to be SARS-CoV-2 specific. Only a couple of mild cases were covered in the study, and larger cohorts including severe cases with pre-infection samples were considered necessary. Clones contracting from day 15 to 85 had balanced CD4/CD8 phenotypes, while a second wave expanding from day 15 to 37 was biased towards CD4+. Some responding clones were detected in pre-infection memory, suggesting pre-existing cross-reactive memory T cells joined the SARS-CoV-2 response. Contracting CD4+ clones were found mainly in CM and EM memory subsets, while CD8+ clones were enriched in EMRA.

Trimmed from V: 4 bases; trimmed from J: 4 bases; junction bases lacking a gene match: 8. Sequences SGHRS (CDR1) and YFSETQ (CDR2) are obtained from the germline V gene. The CDR3 sequence holds 16 residues, the cysteine and phenylalanine included. CDR3 DNA is the only sequence kept; it has 48 bases, read in frame from the first base. Ficoll-Paque density gradient centrifugation was the method used to isolate PBMCs. The data were produced on an Illumina NovaSeq 6000. TCRalpha and TCRbeta cDNA libraries were constructed by 5'RACE with constant-segment primers, with sample barcodes and unique molecular identifiers being introduced. Trizol reagent was used to extract RNA from every sample. Library amplification was performed in two PCR steps, and a second sample barcode and Illumina TruSeq adapters were introduced in the second step. Sequencing of the libraries was done on an Illumina NovaSeq, producing 2 x 150 bp paired-end reads. Per the authors' processing: Demultiplexing of reads and collapsing into UMI-guided consensus sequences were performed with migec v1.2.7. With mixcr v2.1.11, UMI consensuses were aligned to TRA and TRB V and J templates and assembled into clonotypes. Clonotypes were classified as expanded or contracted when called significant by both edgeR and NoisET, with noise models trained on biological replicates. edgeR calls used a false discovery rate-adjusted p below 0.01 and a log2 fold-change threshold of 1. As an exploratory analysis of dynamics, max-normalized trajectories of the 1000 most abundant clonotypes were examined with PCA combined with hierarchical clustering. The CD4 or CD8 phenotype of responding clones was assigned using the separately sequenced CD4+ and CD8+ repertoires. The public reads were run again by TCRdb, first through fastp at Q25 and then through MiXCR, and only productive beta chains were kept. Entries are consolidated by CDR3 protein sequence, retaining the most common genes and DNA. The authors' filters were not applied to this entry. Within this sample are tens of thousands of distinct CDR3 sequences, with 6.1% of them counted one time only. The ten most abundant clones make up under 0.95% of the sample.

Turning to this clonotype: This receptor's antigen is unknown. One base away there is no much larger clone; base qualities are not given.

The rearranged segments are TRBV5-1 and TRBJ1-2, with 12 middle bases fitting TRBD1. The sequenced material came from PBMCs or a T cell subset sorted from them (not recorded which). The source is an adult who had mild COVID-19 (a few samples of this study predate the infection). The sample titles of this study are shuffled in the database, so cell type and time point are left out. In nucleotide form, the sequence is TGCGCCAGCAGCGGCGCGGGACAGGGGGCCGGCTATGGCTACACCTTC. Its amino acids are CASSGAGQGAGYGYTF.